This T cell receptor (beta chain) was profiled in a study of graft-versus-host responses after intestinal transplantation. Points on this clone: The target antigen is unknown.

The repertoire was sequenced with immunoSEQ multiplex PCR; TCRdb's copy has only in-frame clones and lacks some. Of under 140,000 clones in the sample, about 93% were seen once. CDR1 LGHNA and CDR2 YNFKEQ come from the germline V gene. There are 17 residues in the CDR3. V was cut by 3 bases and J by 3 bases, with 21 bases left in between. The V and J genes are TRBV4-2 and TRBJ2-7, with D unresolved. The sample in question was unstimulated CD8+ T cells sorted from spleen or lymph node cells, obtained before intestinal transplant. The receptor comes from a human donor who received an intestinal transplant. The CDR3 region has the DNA TGTGCCAGCAGCCATCGTACTGCACCACCATTCAACTACGAGCAGTACTTC. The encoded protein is CASSHRTAPPFNYEQYF.